Listed below are T cell receptor beta chains from one sample, sequenced in a study of a mutant IDH1 vaccine in newly diagnosed glioma. TCRdb keeps only in-frame clones here, not all; method: immunoSEQ multiplex PCR. The sample yields 23,000 or so clones, approximately 89% seen once. The source was PBMCs, collected from a glioma patient treated with radiotherapy, temozolomide or both. These receptor sequences come from a man aged 30-40 years with glioma. Both conserved end residues are part of each CDR3. The D gene is left open where the match is weak. Not every row has a clone size; where given, it reads once, few, many or a size class.

abundance	v_gene	j_gene	d_gene	CDR3nt	CDR3aa
-	TRBV5-4	TRBJ1-1	-	TGTGCCAGCAGCTACAAGGAGGGCACTGAAGCTTTCTTT	CASSYKEGTEAFF
-	TRBV29-1	TRBJ1-2	-	TGCAGCGTTGAAGGAGGGGAATATGGCTACACCTTC	CSVEGGEYGYTF
-	TRBV29-1	TRBJ2-1	TRBD2	TGCAGCGCGCCGGGACTAGGTCCTGTCAATGAGCAGTTCTTC	CSAPGLGPVNEQFF
-	TRBV5-1	TRBJ2-1	-	TGCGCCAGCAGCTTGGATGACAGGTTCGAGCAGTTCTTC	CASSLDDRFEQFF
once	TRBV9	TRBJ2-7	-	TGTGCCAGCAGCGTAGCTTCACAGGGCTCCCACGAGCAGTACTTC	CASSVASQGSHEQYF
-	TRBV25-1	TRBJ1-6	-	TGTGCCAGCAGTGAGGTCTGGGGTAGTTCACCCCTCCACTTT	CASSEVWGSSPLHF
once	TRBV10-3	TRBJ2-3	-	TGTGCCATCAGTGAAGTGAGCTCCCCAGATACGCAGTATTTT	CAISEVSSPDTQYF
-	TRBV5-1	TRBJ2-7	-	TGCGCCAGCAGCAGGGACGTCTTCGGCGAGCAGTACTTC	CASSRDVFGEQYF
-	TRBV5-4	TRBJ1-3	-	TGTGCCAGCAGCCGGGGGGGGGCTGGAAACACCATATATTTT	CASSRGGAGNTIYF
-	TRBV12-5	TRBJ2-7	-	TGTGCTAGTGGATCTGGGGTAACCCACTACTACTACGAGCAGTACTTC	CASGSGVTHYYYEQYF
-	TRBV12-5	TRBJ2-5	-	TGTGCTAGTGGTTCCCAGGAGACCCAGCACTTC	CASGSQETQHF
-	TRBV5-1	TRBJ2-7	-	TGCGCCAGCAGCCTAAACCTTTACATGTCCTACGAGCAGTACTTC	CASSLNLYMSYEQYF
-	TRBV5-1	TRBJ1-3	-	TGCGCCAGCAGTTCCGAGGGATATGGAAACACCATATATTTT	CASSSEGYGNTIYF